This T cell receptor (beta chain) emerged from a study of T cells expressing NK-cell markers. Following a re-call of the 5' RACE reads, TCRdb has one entry per CDR3 protein and lacks DNA. Its clone listing holds about 550,000 distinct CDR3 sequences. Germline V gives CDR1 SGHTA, CDR2 FQGNSA. CDR3 length: 17 residues. Sequenced sample: blood T cells: a sorted CD56 or NKG2C T cell subset, CD4+ or CD8+ T cells, or bulk PBMC T cells (not recorded which). The receptor was derived from a man aged 18-30 years in good health. The chain is built from TRBV7-2 and TRBJ2-3; absent DNA, TCRdb's TRBD1 call cannot be checked. The CDR3 spells CASSRMPGQGRTDTQYF.